This is a list of T cell receptor beta chains from one sample in a study of cytomegalovirus exposure and HLA in healthy donors. Produced via immunoSEQ multiplex PCR; TCRdb's table is partial and in-frame only. The sample includes about 92,000 clones, 69% of them seen just once. Sequenced: PBMCs. Every receptor here comes from a man over 45 in good health and CMV-seronegative. Both conserved end residues are part of each CDR3. Size tells how often a clone was seen (once, few, many) or the class of an expanded clone, and some rows leave it out.

clone_size v_call cdr3_aa
NA TRBV14 CASSQVGSLAYRNEQFF
NA TRBV19 CASSRQGARSGNTIYF
few TRBV2 CASSEAPHGTAPYNEQFF
once TRBV7-9 CASSWSGTANQPQHF
once TRBV19 CASIEYSGGTEAFF
NA TRBV27 CASSIRSILGLAGTTDTQYF
NA TRBV4-3 CASSQDPPAGPADTQYF
NA TRBV19 CASSWTSGAGELFF
NA TRBV7-2 CASSPRLALDPDTQYF
NA TRBV9 CASSEGGPNQPQHF
NA TRBV7-9 CASSLQGQSTDTQYF
few TRBV11-2 CASSIHTESSYEQYF
NA TRBV5-1 CASSWVGGGTDTQYF
once TRBV9 CASSVGGDMDSYGYTF
NA TRBV5-4 CASSLGSGGAREQFF
NA TRBV19 CASSFPGVQPQHF
NA TRBV6-6 CASSSTGNTGELFF
NA TRBV30 CAWSVSLAGSNEQFF
NA TRBV5-6 CASSLRGGLEQYF
once TRBV7-2 CASSLDRAGVGTQYF
NA TRBV28 CASSTLPWGYTF